Described below is a single TCR beta chain sequence and its context. This record belongs to a study of chemoradiotherapy in HPV16-positive cancers. Profiling relied on immunoSEQ multiplex PCR, and the TCRdb table lists in-frame clones only, not all of them. The sample has some 3,000 clones; around 81% are singletons. Sequences were derived from tumor tissue, sampled from a patient who underwent chemoradiotherapy. The sequence was collected from a human donor with HPV-associated anogenital cancer.

As DNA, the CDR3 is TGTGCCTGGGGGGAGAATGACAGGGTAAATCATGGCTACACCTTC. Amino acid sequence: CAWGENDRVNHGYTF. The V gene is TRBV30, the J gene TRBJ1-2; 7 nucleotides agree with TRBD1. CDR1 and CDR2 (germline): GTSNPN, SVGIG (reference sequence). The length of the CDR3 is 15 residues. Trimming cost V 5 bases and J 6 bases; bases outside gene matches: 15.